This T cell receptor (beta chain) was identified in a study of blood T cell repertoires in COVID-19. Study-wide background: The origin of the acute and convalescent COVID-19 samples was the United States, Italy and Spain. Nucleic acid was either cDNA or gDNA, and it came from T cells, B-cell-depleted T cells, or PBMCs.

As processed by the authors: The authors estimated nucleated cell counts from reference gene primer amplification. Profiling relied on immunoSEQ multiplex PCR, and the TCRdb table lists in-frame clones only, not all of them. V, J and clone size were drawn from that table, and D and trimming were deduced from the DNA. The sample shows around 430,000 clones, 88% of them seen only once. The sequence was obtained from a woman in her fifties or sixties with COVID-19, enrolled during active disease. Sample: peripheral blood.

The CDR3 region has the DNA TGTGCCAGCAGCCAAGAGAGACTAAAAGAGACCCAGTACTTC. Protein product: CASSQERLKETQYF. The V and J genes are TRBV14 and TRBJ2-5, with D perhaps TRBD2 (5 bases). Germline values: CDR1 SGHDN, CDR2 FVKESK. The CDR3 loop spans 14 amino acids. Trimming shortened V by 0 bases and J by 3 bases, and 8 bases separated the two germline ends.